This TCR beta chain was captured in a study of cytotoxic CD8 clonotypes in ibrutinib-treated CLL. This table comes from immunoSEQ multiplex PCR, and its TCRdb copy is limited to in-frame clones, with some not included. Among 65,000 to 95,000 clones listed, 86% were seen once. By proportion, this clone is medium-sized. CDR1 is SGHVS, CDR2 FQNEAQ, per germline. The CDR3 consists of 16 residues. V dropped 0 bases and J dropped 8 bases, with 16 bases sitting between them. Sequences were derived from PBMCs, sampled before ibrutinib treatment. The chain employs TRBV7-8 and TRBJ1-4; possibly TRBD1 for D (6 bases). This TCR was sampled from a human donor with chronic lymphocytic leukemia. The CDR3 protein is CASSLAQQGGGEKLFF. CDR3 DNA sequence: TGTGCCAGCAGCTTAGCGCAACAGGGTGGGGGCGAAAAACTGTTTTTT.